These T cell receptor beta chains were read from a single sample in a study of OX40 agonist ivuxolimab in advanced cancers. Here immunoSEQ multiplex PCR was the method, and the copy in TCRdb shows in-frame clones only, minus some. In the table there are roughly 86,000 clones, about nine tenths of which are singletons. The sequencing used CD4+ or CD8+ T cells sorted from blood, collected in a trial of the OX40 agonist ivuxolimab. Receptors were obtained from an adult with an advanced solid tumor such as melanoma, head and neck, liver or kidney cancer. Each CDR3 is given with its conserved first and last residue. D genes are given only for firm matches. Expanded clones get a size class; other rows say once, few or many, or leave the size out.

cdr3_nt cdr3_aa clone_size j_call d_call v_call
TGTGCCTGGAGTGGGGGTTCCGGGATTTATAGCAATCAGCCCCAGCATTTT CAWSGGSGIYSNQPQHF - TRBJ1-5 - TRBV30
TGTGCCAGCATATCAGCGGGACAGGGGTCTTACGAGCAGTACTTC CASISAGQGSYEQYF - TRBJ2-7 TRBD1 TRBV6-6
TGTGCCAGCATCTCGGGGGGGAAAGAGACCCAGTACTTC CASISGGKETQYF - TRBJ2-5 TRBD2 TRBV6-1
TGTGCCAGCAGCCCGTTCGCGGGAGTAGATACGCAGTATTTT CASSPFAGVDTQYF - TRBJ2-3 TRBD2 TRBV7-9
TGTGCCAGCTCTCTGGGGACAGAAAACTATGGCTACACCTTC CASSLGTENYGYTF - TRBJ1-2 TRBD1 TRBV18
TGCAGCGCCACGCTCCAGGGTACCTATGGCTACACCTTC CSATLQGTYGYTF - TRBJ1-2 - TRBV29-1
TGTGCCAGCAGCGGACAGGGGGGGAGGAACACTGAAGCTTTCTTT CASSGQGGRNTEAFF - TRBJ1-1 TRBD1 TRBV6-6
TGTGCCAGCAGCGTAGAGGGGACTCGCACAGATACGCAGTATTTT CASSVEGTRTDTQYF - TRBJ2-3 - TRBV9
TGTGCCTGGGTACCACTAGCGGGAAACACAGATACGCAGTATTTT CAWVPLAGNTDTQYF - TRBJ2-3 TRBD2 TRBV30
TGTGCCAGCAGTTTCCCCCAAGTGAGGGATCAGCCCCAGCATTTT CASSFPQVRDQPQHF - TRBJ1-5 - TRBV28
TGTGCCAGCTCCCTCCCGGGACAGGGGGTCTACGAGCAGTACTTC CASSLPGQGVYEQYF - TRBJ2-7 TRBD1 TRBV18
TGTGCCAGCAGCGTGCTAGCGGGAATGGCAGATACGCAGTATTTT CASSVLAGMADTQYF - TRBJ2-3 TRBD2 TRBV9
TGTGCCATCAGTGAGTCCCGGGACTCCTATACGCAGTATTTT CAISESRDSYTQYF - TRBJ2-3 - TRBV10-3
TGTGCCAGCAGCTTAGTATCGGACTTCTCCTACGAGCAGTACTTC CASSLVSDFSYEQYF - TRBJ2-7 - TRBV11-3
TGTGCCAGCAGTTACGGGGTGGGGGCTAATGAAAAACTGTTTTTT CASSYGVGANEKLFF - TRBJ1-4 - TRBV6-6
TGTGCCAGCTCACCAAGTAGCGGAAACACCGGGGAGCTGTTTTTT CASSPSSGNTGELFF - TRBJ2-2 - TRBV18
TGTGCCAGCTCACCGCTAGGGTCCACTAGAGATACGCAGTATTTT CASSPLGSTRDTQYF - TRBJ2-3 - TRBV18
TGTGCCAGCAGTGGGGGACAGGGCGGTCAGCCCCAGCATTTT CASSGGQGGQPQHF - TRBJ1-5 TRBD1 TRBV2
TGTGCCAGCAGTTTAAGGGGGGTTCGGAACACTGAAGCTTTCTTT CASSLRGVRNTEAFF - TRBJ1-1 - TRBV28
TGTGCCAGCAGCCAACAGGGTGGCTCTGGAAACACCATATATTTT CASSQQGGSGNTIYF few TRBJ1-3 - TRBV7-2
TGTGCCAGCACCCCCCCCTATGGGGGACTGAACACTGAAGCTTTCTTT CASTPPYGGLNTEAFF - TRBJ1-1 - TRBV28
TGTGCCAGCAGTGAGGGGATTCTCACAGGCTATGGCTACACCTTC CASSEGILTGYGYTF - TRBJ1-2 - TRBV2
TGTGCCAGCAGCGTAGCTCTAGCGGGAGGGTCAGATACGCAGTATTTT CASSVALAGGSDTQYF once TRBJ2-3 TRBD2 TRBV9
TGTGCCAGCAGCCCGCGACGTCCGGGACAGGGAATCTATGGCTACACCTTC CASSPRRPGQGIYGYTF - TRBJ1-2 TRBD1 TRBV7-8
TGTGCCAGCAGTTTAGGGAGAGGTTGGGTAGGCGATGAGCAGTTCTTC CASSLGRGWVGDEQFF - TRBJ2-1 - TRBV27
TGTGCCAGCAGTACCCCGACAGGGCGTGGAACTGAAGCTTTCTTT CASSTPTGRGTEAFF - TRBJ1-1 TRBD1 TRBV27
TGTGCCAGCAGCCTAGACAGGGTAAAGACGACTGAAGCTTTCTTT CASSLDRVKTTEAFF few TRBJ1-1 TRBD1 TRBV7-8
TGCGCCAGCAGCTTGGAGGGGACTAGGACAGATACGCAGTATTTT CASSLEGTRTDTQYF - TRBJ2-3 TRBD2 TRBV5-1
TGTGCCAGCAGCTTGGGGCAGGGGGTAGAGACCCAGTACTTC CASSLGQGVETQYF - TRBJ2-5 TRBD1 TRBV5-4
TGTGCCAGCAGCATCGGGACAGGGGGGGAGACCCAGTACTTC CASSIGTGGETQYF - TRBJ2-5 TRBD1 TRBV13
TGTGCCAGCAGCTTAGTTTCAGGGGGCCTGAGTGAAGCTTTCTTT CASSLVSGGLSEAFF - TRBJ1-1 TRBD1 TRBV11-3
TGTGCCAGCAGCACCCCAACGGGCGAGCGCATACTAACCTACGAGCAGTACTTC CASSTPTGERILTYEQYF - TRBJ2-7 - TRBV11-2
TGTGCCAGCAGCCCTAATAGCAATCAGCCCCAGCATTTT CASSPNSNQPQHF - TRBJ1-5 - TRBV7-9
TGTGCCAGCAGCGTAGCTTCCCTCAGTATTTGGGCGACAACTAATGAAAAACTGTTTTTT CASSVASLSIWATTNEKLFF - TRBJ1-4 - TRBV9
TGCGCCAGCAGCTTGACAGGGGACTATGGCTACACCTTC CASSLTGDYGYTF - TRBJ1-2 TRBD1 TRBV5-1
TGTGCCAGCAGTCCTCGGACGGGGAACACTGAAGCTTTCTTT CASSPRTGNTEAFF - TRBJ1-1 - TRBV27
TGTGCCAGCAGCCCTAGTAACTATGGCTACACCTTC CASSPSNYGYTF - TRBJ1-2 - TRBV5-6
TGTGCTAGTGGTTCTCTAACTCCTTACAGCTCCTACGAGCAGTACTTC CASGSLTPYSSYEQYF - TRBJ2-7 - TRBV12-5